These 21 T cell receptor beta chains share one sample of origin, sequenced in a study of graft-versus-host responses after intestinal transplantation. Here immunoSEQ multiplex PCR was the method, and the copy in TCRdb shows in-frame clones only, minus some. The repertoire consists of about 120,000 clones, with 90% occurring once and the leading ten covering approximately 0.18%. Antigens of these TCRs are unknown. Source: unstimulated CD4+ T cells sorted from spleen or lymph node cells, taken before intestinal transplant. The receptors were sampled from a human donor who received an intestinal transplant.

This chain joins TRBV2 and TRBJ1-1; 10 bases map to TRBD1. The trim removed 6 bases at V and 1 base at J, leaving 2 bases unmatched. The CDR3 is 14 amino acids. Germline CDR1 SNHLY, CDR2 FYNNEI. The CDR3 is CASRGDRGNTEAFF. CDR3 in DNA: TGTGCCAGCAGGGGGGACAGGGGGAACACTGAAGCTTTCTTT. Complete variable domain (other parts from reference TRBV2 and TRBJ1-1): EPEVTQTPSHQVTQMGQEVILRCVPISNHLYFYWYRQILGQKVEFLVSFYNNEISEKSEIFDDQFSVERPDGSNFTLKIRSTKLEDSAMYFCASRGDRGNTEAFFGQGTRLTVV.

This rearrangement joins TRBV11-2 to TRBJ2-7, with 8 bases fitting TRBD1. Trimming removed 2 bases from V and 4 bases from J; junction bases left unmatched: 16. Germline CDR1 and CDR2: SGHAT and FQNNGV. CDR3 size: 18 residues. CDR3 sequence reads: CASSLSSSRTGLAYEQYF. The CDR3 nucleotides are TGTGCCAGCAGCTTATCGTCCTCCCGGACAGGGCTCGCTTACGAGCAGTACTTC.

V gene TRBV28 combines with J gene TRBJ1-5; TRBD1 is a possible D gene (6 bases). The V and J ends lost 2 bases and 6 bases respectively, with 14 bases between them. The CDR3 loop spans 15 amino acids. Germline assignment: CDR1 MDHEN and CDR2 SYDVKM. The CDR3 DNA reads TGTGCCAGCAGTTTAGACCCAGGGGTTTCTCAGCCCCAGCATTTT. Protein: CASSLDPGVSQPQHF.

This chain uses TRBV27 with TRBJ2-7; 11 nucleotides match TRBD1. The CDR3 spans 14 residues. Germline-derived CDR1 and CDR2 are MNHEY and SMNVEV (reference sequence). V lost 6 bases to trimming and J lost 5 bases; unmatched junction nucleotides: 6. The chain's CDR3 is CASSRGTGGNEQYF. CDR3 nucleotide sequence: TGTGCCAGCAGCCGGGGGACAGGGGGGAACGAGCAGTACTTC.

This chain connects TRBV10-3 to TRBJ2-3; 9 nucleotides agree with TRBD2. The CDR3 is made up of 17 amino acids. Germline loops: CDR1 ENHRY, CDR2 SYGVKD. J was trimmed by 5 bases and V by 0 bases; bases with no gene match: 9. Here the CDR3 reads CAISESMGRGGQDTQYF. The CDR3 region has the DNA TGTGCCATCAGTGAGTCGATGGGGCGGGGGGGCCAAGATACGCAGTATTTT.

The chain is built from TRBV19 and TRBJ2-3; the D gene is possibly TRBD1 (5 bases). Trimming pared 2 bases from V and 2 bases from J, leaving 17 bases between. The germline V gene encodes CDR1 LNHDA and CDR2 SQIVND (reference sequence). This CDR3 is 17 amino acids long. Here the CDR3 DNA reads TGTGCCAGTAGTATACAGACAGTAGCCATCTTCACAGATACGCAGTATTTT. It is translated as CASSIQTVAIFTDTQYF.

This chain links TRBV7-2 with TRBJ2-7, with a weak D call TRBD1 (7 bases). Germline CDR1 SGHTA, CDR2 FQGNSA. Trimming shortened V by 5 bases and J by 3 bases, and 14 bases separated the two germline ends. The CDR3 runs 14 residues. CDR3 residues: CASSPQGGIYEQYF. The CDR3 DNA is TGTGCCAGCAGCCCGCAGGGGGGAATCTACGAGCAGTACTTC.

CDR3 protein: CASSRQGAGYGYTF. Here the CDR3 DNA reads TGTGCCAGCAGCCGACAGGGGGCCGGCTATGGCTACACCTTC. This chain uses TRBV5-6 with TRBJ1-2; 10 bases map to TRBD1. This CDR3 is built from 14 residues. J was trimmed by 4 bases and V by 4 bases; bases with no gene match: 4. The V gene's germline CDR1 is SGHDT and CDR2 YYEEEE.

The chain uses TRBV5-1 and TRBJ2-1, with D perhaps matching TRBD2 (6 bases). Germline V CDR1 and CDR2: SGHRS, YFSETQ. This CDR3 region has 15 residues. With 0 bases removed from V and 0 bases from J, the gap between germline ends came to 7 bases. The DNA for the CDR3 is TGCGCCAGCAGCTTGGTGGGGGGCTCCTACAATGAGCAGTTCTTC. It encodes CASSLVGGSYNEQFF.

This chain connects TRBV4-1 to TRBJ2-1; 7 positions agree with TRBD1. CDR3 length: 13 amino acids. The germline gives CDR1 MGHRA, CDR2 YSYEKL. The trim removed 5 bases at V and 6 bases at J, leaving 4 bases unmatched. Written as DNA, the CDR3 is TGCGCCAGCAGCACTCGACAGGGCAATGAGCAGTTCTTC. Its translation: CASSTRQGNEQFF.

The rearrangement joins TRBV7-8 to TRBJ1-2; D is perhaps TRBD1 (6 bases). V was trimmed by 3 bases and J by 7 bases, leaving 27 bases between them. The CDR3 loop spans 18 amino acids. Germline V lookup: CDR1 SGHVS, CDR2 FQNEAQ. The CDR3 nucleotides read TGTGCCAGCAGCTTTCTGACCCCTCCGGGGGGGGGCCTATTTGGCTACACCTTC. Protein sequence: CASSFLTPPGGGLFGYTF.

This sequence joins TRBV27 and TRBJ1-6; the D gene is possibly TRBD1 (5 bases). The CDR3 length is 14 residues. The germline gives CDR1 MNHEY, CDR2 SMNVEV (reference sequence). The V gene lost 5 bases and the J gene lost 10 bases, with 15 bases spanning the gap. The CDR3 is CASSPVAGNSPLHF. DNA of the CDR3: TGTGCCAGCAGTCCGGTGGCAGGGAACTCACCCCTCCACTTT.

This chain links TRBV30 with TRBJ1-2, with D perhaps TRBD1 (5 bases). The ends were cut back, 1 base at V and 3 bases at J, with 6 bases in the middle. CDR3 length: 12 residues. Per germline, CDR1 GTSNPN and CDR2 SVGIG (reference sequence). The CDR3 nucleotides read TGTGCCTGGAGTGCGACAGACTATGGCTACACCTTC. The encoded protein is CAWSATDYGYTF.

J is TRBJ1-4 and V is TRBV7-9; tentatively, D is TRBD1 (6 bases). Germline lookup yields CDR1 SEHNR and CDR2 FQNEAQ (reference sequence). The CDR3 covers 15 residues. Trimming left V 5 bases short and J 0 bases short, with 10 bases between. As DNA, the CDR3 is TGTGCCAGCAGCCCAGGGGAGTCAACTAATGAAAAACTGTTTTTT. Protein: CASSPGESTNEKLFF.

This rearrangement joins TRBV2 to TRBJ1-2; weak D call: TRBD1 (5 bases). Germline V gene lookup returns CDR1 SNHLY and CDR2 FYNNEI. The CDR3 is made up of 13 amino acids. V was cut by 3 bases and J by 4 bases, with 9 bases left in between. CDR3 coding DNA: TGTGCCAGCAGTGACGGGACTCCCTATGGCTACACCTTC. Translation gives CASSDGTPYGYTF.

V and J are TRBV6-6 and TRBJ2-7, with 7 nucleotides matching TRBD1. CDR3 length equals 12 residues. CDR1 MNHNY and CDR2 SVGAGI come from the germline V gene (reference sequence). V was pared by 10 bases and J by 3 bases, with 6 bases of the junction left unmatched. The chain's CDR3 is CATRDRFYEQYF. The CDR3 DNA follows: TGTGCCACCCGGGACAGATTCTACGAGCAGTACTTC.

This clone was counted a single time. The chain recombines TRBV7-9 with TRBJ2-7, with 8 bases fitting TRBD1. This CDR3 has 13 residues. Germline-derived CDR1 and CDR2 are SEHNR and FQNEAQ (reference sequence). Trimming removed 1 base from V and 4 bases from J; junction bases left unmatched: 0. The CDR3 spells CASSLGTGYEQYF. CDR3 nucleotide sequence: TGTGCCAGCAGCTTAGGGACAGGGTACGAGCAGTACTTC.

This clone was recorded a few times. The chain employs TRBV11-2 and TRBJ1-2; TRBD1 matches at 7 bases. The germline V gene encodes CDR1 SGHAT and CDR2 FQNNGV. The length of the CDR3 is 13 residues. With 5 bases clipped from V and 4 bases from J, the junction kept 4 bases outside the gene matches. CDR3 nucleotides: TGTGCCAGCAGCGCCGGGACAGCCTATGGCTACACCTTC. It yields the protein CASSAGTAYGYTF.

This sequence joins TRBV5-4 and TRBJ2-7, with TRBD2 identical over 10 bases. The CDR3 runs 15 residues. V gave up 4 bases and J gave up 6 bases; unmatched junction bases: 10. Germline V gene data show CDR1 as SGHNT and CDR2 as YYREEE (reference sequence). CDR3 DNA sequence: TGTGCCAGCAGCCGGACGGCTAGCGGGAGCTCCGAGCAGTACTTC. It yields the protein CASSRTASGSSEQYF.

CDR3 nucleotides: TGCGCCAGCAGCTGGACACTGAACACTGAAGCTTTCTTT. Encoded protein: CASSWTLNTEAFF. This chain connects TRBV5-1 to TRBJ1-1; a possible D gene is TRBD1 (5 bases). The CDR3 runs to 13 residues. The V and J ends lost 3 bases and 0 bases respectively, with 6 bases between them. The V gene's germline CDR1 is SGHRS and CDR2 YFSETQ. Complete variable domain (other parts from reference TRBV5-1 and TRBJ1-1): KAGVTQTPRYLIKTRGQQVTLSCSPISGHRSVSWYQQTPGQGLQFLFEYFSETQRNKGNFPGRFSGRQFSNSRSEMNVSTLELGDSALYLCASSWTLNTEAFFGQGTRLTVV.

The rearrangement uses TRBV5-1 and TRBJ2-7; 7 bases align to TRBD2. There are 14 residues in the CDR3. V gave up 5 bases and J gave up 0 bases; unmatched junction bases: 5. CDR1 is SGHRS and CDR2 is YFSETQ in the germline V gene. CDR3 protein: CASRPTSDSYEQYF. CDR3 sequence (DNA): TGCGCCAGCAGGCCAACTAGCGACTCCTACGAGCAGTACTTC.